This entry lists 15 T cell receptor beta chains sequenced from one sample in a study of T cell changes during pregnancy in multiple sclerosis (dated by TCRdb to between 2018 and 2021). The method behind the library was the immunoSEQ multiplex PCR assay. TCRdb provides this immuneACCESS table in a form limited to in-frame rearrangements. Some clones are lacking; in checked studies, under half of them reflect an unresolved V gene, and why the rest are absent is not known. A total of about 73,000 clones appear in this sample, 85% to 95% of them only once. About 2.8% of the sample goes to the ten largest clones. Sequenced here: peripheral blood, sampled in the third trimester of pregnancy. These receptors all stem from a female donor in good health, enrolled as a control in a pregnancy study.

This chain uses TRBV10-3 with TRBJ1-3; D not resolved. The CDR3 spans 13 residues. V was cut by 3 bases and J by 1 base, with 4 bases left in between. Germline-derived CDR1 and CDR2 are ENHRY and SYGVKD. This CDR3 reads CAISDLSGNTIYF. The CDR3 nucleotides read TGTGCCATCAGTGACTTATCTGGAAACACCATATATTTT.

V is TRBV7-9 and J is TRBJ1-3; D remains ambiguous. Germline CDR1 reads SEHNR; CDR2 reads FQNEAQ (reference sequence). Between the trimmed V and J ends, which lost 4 bases and 0 bases, there was a span of 10 bases. The CDR3 totals 15 residues. The CDR3 here is CASSYPPSSGNTIYF. The CDR3 nucleotides are TGTGCCAGCAGCTATCCACCGAGCTCTGGAAACACCATATATTTT.

There are a few counts of this clone. The chain employs TRBV19 and TRBJ1-2, with 7 bases identical to TRBD1. Germline trimming cut 5 bases from V and 7 bases from J; bases unmatched to any gene: 4. CDR1 is LNHDA and CDR2 is SQIVND in the germline V gene (reference sequence). The CDR3 totals 12 residues. The chain's CDR3 is CASSEGALGYTF. The DNA for the CDR3 is TGTGCCAGTAGTGAGGGGGCGCTTGGCTACACCTTC. The whole variable domain, filled in from reference TRBV19 and TRBJ1-2, reads DGGITQSPKYLFRKEGQNVTLSCEQNLNHDAMYWYRQDPGQGLRLIYYSQIVNDFQKGDIAEGYSVSREKKESFPLTVTSAQKNPTAFYLCASSEGALGYTFGSGTRLTVV.

The genes are TRBV9 and TRBJ1-1; D is possibly TRBD1 (5 bases). Trimming removed 3 bases from V and 0 bases from J, with 6 bases in between. This CDR3 region has 13 residues. Germline CDR1 and CDR2: SGDLS and YYNGEE. The CDR3 sequence: CASSEGLNTEAFF. CDR3 nucleotide sequence: TGTGCCAGCAGCGAGGGGTTGAACACTGAAGCTTTCTTT.

This chain uses TRBV18 with TRBJ1-6; 8 nucleotides line up with TRBD1. Germline V gene data show CDR1 as KGHSH and CDR2 as LQKENI. Germline trimming cut 3 bases from V and 1 base from J; bases unmatched to any gene: 11. The CDR3 consists of 19 residues. CDR3 sequence: CASSPRGLRELSYNSPLHF. CDR3 nucleotide sequence: TGTGCCAGCTCACCCAGGGGGCTACGGGAGCTATCCTATAATTCACCCCTCCACTTT.

The chain is built from TRBV28 and TRBJ1-1; TRBD1 matches 8 bases. Germline V CDR1 and CDR2: MDHEN, SYDVKM. This CDR3 region has 14 residues. The trim removed 7 bases at V and 7 bases at J, leaving 11 bases unmatched. CDR3 bases: TGTGCCAGCATTCCTGCGGACAGGGTCGGTGAAGCTTTCTTT. The encoded protein is CASIPADRVGEAFF.

CDR3 nucleotides: TGTGCCAGCAACCCTGAACAGGGGAGCAATCAGCCCCAGCATTTT. Translation gives CASNPEQGSNQPQHF. The chain carries TRBV2 and TRBJ1-5, with TRBD1 identical over 7 bases. This CDR3 region has 15 residues. The germline V gene has CDR1 SNHLY and CDR2 FYNNEI. The V and J ends lost 7 bases and 1 base, in that order; junction bases with no gene match: 7.

V and J are TRBV5-4 and TRBJ2-1, with TRBD2 matching 8 bases. The CDR3 runs 15 residues. With V trimmed by 4 bases and J by 1 base, 4 bases remained unmatched. CDR1 and CDR2 from the germline V gene are SGHNT and YYREEE (reference sequence). CDR3 in amino acids: CASSLTSGSYNEQFF. The CDR3 nucleotides read TGTGCCAGCAGCCTAACTAGCGGTTCCTACAATGAGCAGTTCTTC.

The V call is TRBV27, the J call TRBJ2-5; TRBD2 agrees at 12 bases. The J call may be mistaken, given a closer DNA end match to TRBJ2-7. Germline V gene sequence: CDR1 MNHEY, CDR2 SMNVEV (reference sequence). The CDR3 runs 15 residues. The CDR3 region has the DNA TGTGCCAGCAGCATCCTAGCGGGAGGGCCTAACGAGCAGTACTTC. It codes for CASSILAGGPNEQYF.

The V and J genes are TRBV5-4 and TRBJ1-3; D is unresolved. The germline CDR1 and CDR2 sequences are SGHNT and YYREEE (reference sequence). The CDR3 loop spans 13 amino acids. Trimming left V 6 bases short and J 6 bases short, with 13 bases between. CDR3 amino acids: CASTLSGENTIYF. As DNA, the CDR3 is TGTGCCAGCACCCTCTCCGGGGAAAACACCATATATTTT.

The chain couples TRBV28 to TRBJ2-1, with TRBD2 identical over 15 bases. V was pared by 10 bases and J by 3 bases, with 16 bases of the junction left unmatched. The CDR3 has 19 amino acids. Germline V gives CDR1 MDHEN, CDR2 SYDVKM. The CDR3 bases are TGTGCCACCGAGGTAAAGGAGGGACTAGCGGGAGGATTCTACAATGAGCAGTTCTTC. This encodes CATEVKEGLAGGFYNEQFF.

This chain uses TRBV6-1 with TRBJ2-3, with 11 bases lining up with TRBD2. Trimming at V came to 5 bases and at J to 6 bases, leaving 7 bases not matched to a gene. The CDR3 is made up of 15 amino acids. The germline gives CDR1 MNHNS, CDR2 SASEGT. CDR3 sequence reads: CASSLLAGGMDTQYF. CDR3 DNA sequence: TGTGCCAGCAGTCTGCTAGCGGGAGGTATGGATACGCAGTATTTT.

This chain links TRBV5-1 with TRBJ2-1; 7 bases map to TRBD1. With 0 bases clipped from V and 0 bases from J, the junction kept 3 bases outside the gene matches. CDR1 is SGHRS and CDR2 is YFSETQ in the germline V gene. There are 16 residues in the CDR3. CDR3 sequence reads: CASSLAEGASYNEQFF. DNA of the CDR3: TGCGCCAGCAGCTTGGCCGAGGGGGCCTCCTACAATGAGCAGTTCTTC.

This chain connects TRBV15 to TRBJ2-3, with 7 nucleotides matching TRBD1. Unmatched junction bases numbered 4, after V lost 4 bases and J lost 3 bases. Per germline, CDR1 LNHNV and CDR2 YYDKDF (reference sequence). The CDR3 is 14 residues long. CDR3 sequence reads: CATSKDRVTDTQYF. Here the CDR3 DNA reads TGTGCCACCAGCAAAGACAGGGTGACAGATACGCAGTATTTT.

The gene calls are TRBV5-6 and TRBJ2-1; a weak D match, TRBD1 (6 bases). The CDR3 runs to 15 residues. Germline V gene sequence: CDR1 SGHDT, CDR2 YYEEEE. Trimming pared 4 bases from V and 4 bases from J, leaving 15 bases between. CDR3 nucleotides: TGTGCCAGCAGCCATCTTAGGACAGCATACAATGAGCAGTTCTTC. This encodes CASSHLRTAYNEQFF.